This passage covers 16 T cell receptor beta chains from one sample sequenced in a study of identical twins. TCRdb independently ran MiXCR on the 5' RACE reads; one entry per CDR3 protein. The sample lists 250,000 to 300,000 distinct CDR3 sequences, about 8.9% seen once, with approximately 3% in the top ten. Separately, the same data were catalogued under a study of yellow fever vaccine responses in identical twins.

The sequenced sample was CD8+ T cells sorted from blood. These TCRs come from a woman younger than 30 in good health.

This clonotype has only one observation. With a much larger clone just one base away, this may be a read error. The CDR3 is CASGPGRGRNTGELFF. The CDR3 coding sequence is TGTGCCAGCGGCCCCGGGCGGGGGAGGAACACCGGGGAGCTGTTTTTT. This chain connects TRBV9 to TRBJ2-2, with 7 nucleotides matching TRBD2. Looked up from germline, CDR1 is SGDLS and CDR2 is YYNGEE. The CDR3 is made up of 16 amino acids. The junction had 10 bases not matched to a gene; V was cut back by 7 bases and J by 1 base. The complete variable domain, with remaining parts taken from reference TRBV9 and TRBJ2-2, reads DSGVTQTPKHLITATGQRVTLRCSPRSGDLSVYWYQQSLDQGLQFLIQYYNGEERAKGNILERFSAQQFPDLHSELNLSSLELGDSALYFCASGPGRGRNTGELFFGEGSRLTVL.

This clonotype has just a few counts. The J gene is TRBJ2-2, the V gene TRBV10-1; the D gene is possibly TRBD2 (6 bases). Germline assignment: CDR1 WNHNN and CDR2 SYGVQD (reference sequence). This CDR3 comprises 17 residues. V shed 0 bases and J shed 2 bases, with 13 bases lying between them. Here the CDR3 reads CASSESVVAVNTGELFF. The CDR3 DNA is TGCGCCAGCAGTGAGTCTGTAGTAGCGGTAAACACCGGGGAGCTGTTTTTT.

In its sample, this clonotype was seen a few times. This sequence joins TRBV25-1 and TRBJ1-1; no reliable D call. In germline, CDR1 is MGHDK, CDR2 SYGVNS. The CDR3 length is 12 residues. The V gene lost 1 base and the J gene lost 3 bases, with 3 bases spanning the gap. Here the CDR3 reads CASSEWDTEAFF. CDR3 nucleotide sequence: TGTGCCAGCAGTGAATGGGACACTGAAGCTTTCTTT.

This clonotype showed up just a few times. This sequence joins TRBV4-2 and TRBJ2-2; D is tentatively TRBD1 or TRBD2 (6 bases each). This CDR3 contains 14 residues. Germline lookup yields CDR1 LGHNA and CDR2 YNFKEQ. V lost 5 bases, J lost 6 bases, and 13 bases lay in between. The CDR3 nucleotides are TGTGCCAGCAGCGAGGGGGGTAGCCCCGGGGAGCTGTTTTTT. It translates to CASSEGGSPGELFF.

The chain is built from TRBV7-8 and TRBJ1-6, with 8 positions matching TRBD1. Germline V gives CDR1 SGHVS, CDR2 FQNEAQ. The CDR3 totals 14 residues. V lost 5 bases, J lost 5 bases, and 2 bases stayed unmatched. CDR3 in amino acids: CASSPDRDNSPLHF. The CDR3 bases are TGTGCCAGCAGCCCGGACAGGGATAATTCACCCCTCCACTTT.

This clonotype was counted between two and nine times. This chain joins TRBV20-1 and TRBJ2-3; 7 bases map to TRBD2. The CDR3 has 15 residues. V was pared by 2 bases and J by 6 bases, with 11 bases of the junction left unmatched. Germline V gene data show CDR1 as DFQATT and CDR2 as SNEGSKA (reference sequence). This CDR3 is CSARQSGKIRDTQYF. The CDR3 nucleotides read TGCAGTGCTAGACAGAGCGGGAAAATCAGGGATACGCAGTATTTT.

This chain joins TRBV4-3 and TRBJ2-7, with D perhaps TRBD1 or TRBD2 (5 bases each). Germline lookup yields CDR1 LGHNA and CDR2 YSLEER. V lost 2 bases to trimming and J lost 0 bases, with 14 bases between them. CDR3 length: 16 residues. The CDR3 loop is CASSQTADGTSYEQYF. The CDR3 coding sequence is TGCGCCAGCAGCCAAACAGCCGACGGGACCTCCTACGAGCAGTACTTC.

This chain uses TRBV11-2 with TRBJ2-3; the match to TRBD1 covers 9 bases. The CDR3 covers 20 residues. The junction had 18 bases not matched to a gene; V was cut back by 5 bases and J by 0 bases. Germline CDR1 reads SGHAT; CDR2 reads FQNNGV. Written as DNA, the CDR3 is TGTGCCAGCAGCCTCTCGAGGGACAGGGTGTTTCGGGAGAGCACAGATACGCAGTATTTT. This encodes CASSLSRDRVFRESTDTQYF.

The rearrangement links TRBV7-6 to TRBJ2-7, with TRBD2 as a possible D gene (6 bases). Trimming cost V 5 bases and J 4 bases, with 18 bases left between them. Germline-derived CDR1 and CDR2 are SGHVS and FNYEAQ. This CDR3 region has 15 residues. The DNA for the CDR3 is TGTGCCAGCAGCGGGCGTTCGGGGGAAGGGTACGAGCAGTACTTC. Residues: CASSGRSGEGYEQYF.

This chain joins TRBV7-2 and TRBJ2-3; perhaps TRBD2 as D (7 bases). Germline V gene lookup returns CDR1 SGHTA and CDR2 FQGNSA. V was shortened by 1 base and J by 3 bases, with 14 bases between the two germline ends. The CDR3 totals 16 residues. The CDR3 nucleotides read TGTGCCAGCAGCTTAGTAGGGGCGGGGGCTACAGATACGCAGTATTTT. Its protein is CASSLVGAGATDTQYF.

V is TRBV4-3 and J is TRBJ1-2, with D unclear. There are 15 residues in the CDR3. The germline gives CDR1 LGHNA, CDR2 YSLEER. V was pared by 9 bases and J by 1 base, with 18 bases between. DNA for the CDR3: TGCGCCAGTAATGCTGGCCTGCTCGTTAACTATGGCTACACCTTC. Translation: CASNAGLLVNYGYTF.

This clonotype was counted many times. The chain employs TRBV29-1 and TRBJ2-2, with D perhaps assigned TRBD1 or TRBD2 (5 bases each). CDR3 size: 12 residues. Germline V gene data show CDR1 as SQVTM and CDR2 as ANQGSEA. Trimming shortened V by 3 bases and J by 5 bases, and 7 bases separated the two germline ends. The CDR3 loop reads CSVDGGTGELFF. DNA for the CDR3: TGCAGCGTTGATGGGGGAACCGGGGAGCTGTTTTTT.

At least ten counts were recorded for this clonotype. The V gene is TRBV2, the J gene TRBJ2-1, with TRBD2 matching over 9 bases. From germline, CDR1 is SNHLY and CDR2 FYNNEI. Losses at the gene ends were 7 bases for V and 5 bases for J; bases not matched to a gene: 12. The CDR3 runs 16 residues. The CDR3 region has the DNA TGTGCCAGCAAACCCTACCGCGGGGGGGTCGACAATGAGCAGTTCTTC. Its protein product is CASKPYRGGVDNEQFF.

This clonotype was found a few times. The genes are TRBV6-1 and TRBJ2-7, with D perhaps assigned TRBD1 or TRBD2 (5 bases each). V lost 6 bases to trimming and J lost 3 bases, with 18 bases between them. The CDR3 consists of 15 residues. Germline V gene sequence: CDR1 MNHNS, CDR2 SASEGT. The CDR3 sequence is CASSGPGPANYEQYF. The CDR3 DNA is TGTGCCAGCAGCGGCCCGGGACCCGCGAACTACGAGCAGTACTTC.

The sample holds a few counts of this clonotype. The V gene is TRBV7-9, the J gene TRBJ2-1; 9 bases are a match to TRBD2. The CDR3 is 17 amino acids. Per germline, CDR1 SEHNR and CDR2 FQNEAQ (reference sequence). V lost 5 bases to trimming and J lost 5 bases; unmatched junction nucleotides: 13. CDR3 DNA sequence: TGTGCCAGCAGCCCCCCGCAGGCAGCGGGGGGTAACAATGAGCAGTTCTTC. Its protein product is CASSPPQAAGGNNEQFF.

This clonotype was counted many times. This rearrangement joins TRBV3-1 to TRBJ2-7; D gene unclear. V was shortened by 0 bases and J by 4 bases, with 7 bases between the two germline ends. CDR1 is LGHDT, CDR2 YNNKEL, per germline (reference sequence). This CDR3 comprises 13 residues. The CDR3: CASSQDGRYEQYF. The CDR3 DNA reads as TGTGCCAGCAGCCAAGATGGGCGTTACGAGCAGTACTTC.